One TCR beta chain is described in this entry. This specimen comes from a study of shared T cell receptors in the human thymus. Sequencing was performed with immunoSEQ multiplex PCR; in TCRdb, only in-frame clones are kept and a portion is missing. The table lists some 640,000 clones, around 87% of them singletons. This CDR3 contains 14 residues. The V gene's germline CDR1 is ENHRY and CDR2 SYGVKD. Between the trimmed V and J ends, which lost 6 bases and 2 bases, there was a span of 14 bases. These sequences were also reported in another study, on human thymus T cells. This second study notes: Thymus specimens were resections from corrective heart surgery.

V gene TRBV10-3 combines with J gene TRBJ2-7, with D perhaps matching TRBD2 (6 bases). This TCR was recovered from a boy less than two years old with a congenital heart defect. Sequenced material: thymocytes. CDR3 sequence: CAIREPGEAYEQYF. CDR3 sequence (DNA): TGTGCCATCAGGGAGCCGGGGGAGGCCTACGAGCAGTACTTC.